This T cell receptor (beta chain) appears in the sequencing data of a study of cytomegalovirus exposure and HLA in healthy donors. Primers included in the PCR were 60 Vbeta and 13 Jbeta primers. The assay was immunoSEQ multiplex PCR, and TCRdb's table has in-frame clones only and misses some. The data hold 65,000 to 90,000 clones, with roughly 80% observed a single time. Germline CDR1 is LGHNA and CDR2 is YSLEER. V was trimmed by 2 bases and J by 5 bases, leaving 21 bases between them. The CDR3 covers 17 residues. About this clone itself: Its matching antigen is unknown.

Study-level points and caveats: Immune exposure data for these donors was limited to CMV serostatus. Relative to equally common others, HLA-associated TCR beta chains showed greater clonal expansion in a later analysis.

The sequencing input was PBMCs. This clonotype was sampled from a man aged 40-55 years in good health and CMV-seronegative. This chain joins TRBV4-3 and TRBJ2-5; D is ambiguous. Written as DNA, the CDR3 is TGCGCCAGCAGCCAATTATACTCCTCGACCCCCGGGGAGACCCAGTACTTC. Translated, it gives CASSQLYSSTPGETQYF.